This T cell receptor beta chain is from a study of cytomegalovirus exposure and HLA in healthy donors. This CDR3 comprises 11 residues. V was trimmed by 5 bases and J by 4 bases, leaving 6 bases between them. Germline V gene sequence: CDR1 PRHDT, CDR2 FYEKMQ (reference sequence). The study ran its PCR with 60 Vbeta and 13 Jbeta primers. Assay: immunoSEQ multiplex PCR; the TCRdb copy retains only in-frame clones and omits some. Of some 220,000 clones in the sample, around four fifths were seen once. Study conclusions and caveats: Prediction of most subjects' HLA-A and HLA-B alleles by TCR beta sequences was reportedly accurate. What a later analysis showed was that several of the most significant clusters appeared linked to common viral pathogens.

As for this clone: Its antigen remains unidentified.

The receptor was isolated from a woman aged 35 to 49 in good health and CMV-seronegative. The sequencing sample was made of PBMCs. The rearrangement links TRBV13 to TRBJ2-7, with D unresolved. The CDR3, as DNA: TGTGCCAGCAGCCACAAATACGAGCAGTACTTC. As protein: CASSHKYEQYF.